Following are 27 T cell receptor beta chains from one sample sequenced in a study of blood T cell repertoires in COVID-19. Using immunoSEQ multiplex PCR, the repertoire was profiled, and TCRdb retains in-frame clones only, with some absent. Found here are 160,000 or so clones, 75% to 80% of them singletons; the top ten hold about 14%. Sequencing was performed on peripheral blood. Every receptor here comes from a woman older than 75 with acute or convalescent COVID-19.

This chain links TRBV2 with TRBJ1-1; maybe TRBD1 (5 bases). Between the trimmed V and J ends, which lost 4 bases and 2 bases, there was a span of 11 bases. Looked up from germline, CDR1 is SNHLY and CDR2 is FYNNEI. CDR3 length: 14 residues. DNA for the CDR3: TGTGCCAGCAGTGGGGACTTTATTAACACTGAAGCTTTCTTT. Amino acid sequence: CASSGDFINTEAFF.

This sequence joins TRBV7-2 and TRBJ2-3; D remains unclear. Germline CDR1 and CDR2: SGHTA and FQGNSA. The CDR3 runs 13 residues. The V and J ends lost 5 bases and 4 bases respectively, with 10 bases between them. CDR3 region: CASSTIGADTQYF. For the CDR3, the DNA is TGTGCCAGCAGCACCATTGGAGCAGATACGCAGTATTTT.

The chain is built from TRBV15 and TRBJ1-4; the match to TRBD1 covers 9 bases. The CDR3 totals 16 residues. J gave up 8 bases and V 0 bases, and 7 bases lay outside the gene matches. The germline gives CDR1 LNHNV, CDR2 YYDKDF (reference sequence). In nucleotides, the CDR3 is TGTGCCACCAGCAGAGATGCCGGGACAGGGAACGAAAAACTGTTTTTT. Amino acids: CATSRDAGTGNEKLFF.

The CDR3 loop reads CASSRLNEQFF. The CDR3 coding sequence is TGTGCCAGCAGCCGGCTGAATGAGCAGTTCTTC. This rearrangement joins TRBV3-1 (or the pseudogene TRBV3-2) to TRBJ2-1; D gene ambiguous. This CDR3 has 11 amino acids. V gave up 4 bases and J gave up 7 bases, with 5 bases separating them. Germline-derived CDR1 and CDR2 are LGHDT and YNNKEL (reference sequence).

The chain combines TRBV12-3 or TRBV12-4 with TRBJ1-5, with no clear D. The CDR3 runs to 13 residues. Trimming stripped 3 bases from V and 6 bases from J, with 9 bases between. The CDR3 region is CASSFQEGQPQHF. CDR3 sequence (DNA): TGTGCCAGCAGTTTCCAGGAAGGTCAGCCCCAGCATTTT.

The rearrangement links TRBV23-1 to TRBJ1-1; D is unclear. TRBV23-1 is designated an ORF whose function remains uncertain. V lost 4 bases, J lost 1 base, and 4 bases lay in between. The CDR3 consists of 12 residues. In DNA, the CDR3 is TGCGCCAGCAGTCTCAAGAACACTGAAGCTTTCTTT. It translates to CASSLKNTEAFF.

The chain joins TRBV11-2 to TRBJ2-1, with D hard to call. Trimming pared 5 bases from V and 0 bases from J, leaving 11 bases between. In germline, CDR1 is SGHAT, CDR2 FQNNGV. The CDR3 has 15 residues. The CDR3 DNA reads TGTGCCAGCAGCCCCTACCCGCTCTCCTACAATGAGCAGTTCTTC. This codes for CASSPYPLSYNEQFF.

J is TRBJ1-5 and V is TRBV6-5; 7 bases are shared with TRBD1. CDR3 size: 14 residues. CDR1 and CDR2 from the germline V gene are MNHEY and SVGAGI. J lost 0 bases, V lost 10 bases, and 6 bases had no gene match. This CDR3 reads CATRDRYSNQPQHF. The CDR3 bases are TGTGCCACCAGGGACAGATATAGCAATCAGCCCCAGCATTTT.

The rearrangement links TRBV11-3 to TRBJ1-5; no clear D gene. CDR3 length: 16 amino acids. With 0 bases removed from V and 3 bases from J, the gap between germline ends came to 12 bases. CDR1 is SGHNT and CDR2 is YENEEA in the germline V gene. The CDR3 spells CASSLDHGSPNQPQHF. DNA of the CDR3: TGTGCCAGCAGCTTAGATCACGGGTCCCCCAATCAGCCCCAGCATTTT.

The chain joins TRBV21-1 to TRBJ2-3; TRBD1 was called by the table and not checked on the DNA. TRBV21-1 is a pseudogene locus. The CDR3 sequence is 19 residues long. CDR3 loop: CASSKSHISRGSNTDTQYF. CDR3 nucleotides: TGTGCCAGCAGCAAGTCCCACATCTCCAGGGGGTCGAACACAGATACGCAGTATTTT.

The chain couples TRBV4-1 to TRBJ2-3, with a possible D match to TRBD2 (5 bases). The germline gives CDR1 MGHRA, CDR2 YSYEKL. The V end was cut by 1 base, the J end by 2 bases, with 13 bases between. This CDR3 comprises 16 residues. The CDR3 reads CASSQGADRITDTQYF. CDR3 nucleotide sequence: TGCGCCAGCAGCCAAGGAGCGGACCGGATCACAGATACGCAGTATTTT.

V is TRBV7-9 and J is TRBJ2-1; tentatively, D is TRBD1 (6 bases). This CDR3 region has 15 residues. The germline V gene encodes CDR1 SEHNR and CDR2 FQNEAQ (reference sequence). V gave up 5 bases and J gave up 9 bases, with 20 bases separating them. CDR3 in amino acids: CASSLRGGPRGEQFF. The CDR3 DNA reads TGTGCCAGCAGCCTCAGGGGTGGACCTAGGGGTGAGCAGTTCTTC.

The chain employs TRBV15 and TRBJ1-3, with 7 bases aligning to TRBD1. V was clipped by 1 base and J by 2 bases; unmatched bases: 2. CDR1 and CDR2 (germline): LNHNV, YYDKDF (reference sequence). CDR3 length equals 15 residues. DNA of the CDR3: TGTGCCACCAGCAGAGTTACAGGGGCTGGAAACACCATATATTTT. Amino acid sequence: CATSRVTGAGNTIYF.

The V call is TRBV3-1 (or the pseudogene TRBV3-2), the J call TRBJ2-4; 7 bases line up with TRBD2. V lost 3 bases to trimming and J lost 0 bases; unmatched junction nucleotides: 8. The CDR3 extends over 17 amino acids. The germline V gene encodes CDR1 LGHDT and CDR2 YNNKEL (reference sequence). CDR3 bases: TGTGCCAGCAGCCATACTAGCGCCACCGTAGCCAAAAACATTCAGTACTTC. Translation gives CASSHTSATVAKNIQYF.

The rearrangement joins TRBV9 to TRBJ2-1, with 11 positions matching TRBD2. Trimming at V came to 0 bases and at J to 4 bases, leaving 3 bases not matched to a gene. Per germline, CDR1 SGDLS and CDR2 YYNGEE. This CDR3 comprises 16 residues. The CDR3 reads CASSVGGLAGYNEQFF. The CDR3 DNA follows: TGTGCCAGCAGCGTAGGTGGACTAGCGGGTTACAATGAGCAGTTCTTC.

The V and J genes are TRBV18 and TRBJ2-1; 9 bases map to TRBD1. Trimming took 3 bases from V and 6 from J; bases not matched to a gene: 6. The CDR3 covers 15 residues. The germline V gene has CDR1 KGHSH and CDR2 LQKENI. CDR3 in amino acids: CASSPLQGAGNEQFF. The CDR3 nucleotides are TGTGCCAGCTCACCTTTACAGGGGGCAGGCAATGAGCAGTTCTTC.

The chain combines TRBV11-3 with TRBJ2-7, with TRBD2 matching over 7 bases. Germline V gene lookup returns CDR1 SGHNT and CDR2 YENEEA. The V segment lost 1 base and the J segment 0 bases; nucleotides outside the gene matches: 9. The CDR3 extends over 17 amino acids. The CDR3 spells CASSLGFRRGSSYEQYF. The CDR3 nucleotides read TGTGCCAGCAGCTTAGGTTTTCGGCGGGGGTCCTCCTACGAGCAGTACTTC.

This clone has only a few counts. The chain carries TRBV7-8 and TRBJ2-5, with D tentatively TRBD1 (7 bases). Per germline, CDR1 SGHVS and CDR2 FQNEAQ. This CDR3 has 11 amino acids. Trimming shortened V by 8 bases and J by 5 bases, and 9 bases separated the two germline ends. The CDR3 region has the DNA TGTGCCAGCGCAGGGGGGGAGACCCAGTACTTC. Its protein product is CASAGGETQYF.

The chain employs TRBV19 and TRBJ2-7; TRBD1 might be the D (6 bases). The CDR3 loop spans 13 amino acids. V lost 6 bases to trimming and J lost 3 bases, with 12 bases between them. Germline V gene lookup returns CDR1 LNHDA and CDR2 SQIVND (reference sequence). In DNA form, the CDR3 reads TGTGCCAGTAGCACGATACAGGGCTACGAGCAGTACTTC. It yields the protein CASSTIQGYEQYF.

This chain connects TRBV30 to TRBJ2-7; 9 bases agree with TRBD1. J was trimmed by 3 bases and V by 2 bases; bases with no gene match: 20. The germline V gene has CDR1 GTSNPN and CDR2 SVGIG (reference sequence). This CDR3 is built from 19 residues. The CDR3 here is CAWSSPGTGLMSRYYEQYF. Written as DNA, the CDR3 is TGTGCCTGGAGTTCTCCGGGGACAGGGCTTATGAGCAGATACTACGAGCAGTACTTC.

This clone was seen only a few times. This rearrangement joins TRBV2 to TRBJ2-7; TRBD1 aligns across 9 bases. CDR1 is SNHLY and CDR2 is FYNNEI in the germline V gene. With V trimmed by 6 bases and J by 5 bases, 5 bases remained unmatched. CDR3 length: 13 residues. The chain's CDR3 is CASRDRGFHEQYF. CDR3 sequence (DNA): TGTGCCAGCAGGGACAGGGGATTCCACGAGCAGTACTTC.

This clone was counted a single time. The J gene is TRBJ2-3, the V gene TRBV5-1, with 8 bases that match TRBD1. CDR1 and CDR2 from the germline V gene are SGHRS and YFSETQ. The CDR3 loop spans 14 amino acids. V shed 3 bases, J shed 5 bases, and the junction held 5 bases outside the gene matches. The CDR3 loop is CASSSGQGGDTQYF. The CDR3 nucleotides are TGCGCCAGCAGCTCAGGACAGGGAGGAGATACGCAGTATTTT.

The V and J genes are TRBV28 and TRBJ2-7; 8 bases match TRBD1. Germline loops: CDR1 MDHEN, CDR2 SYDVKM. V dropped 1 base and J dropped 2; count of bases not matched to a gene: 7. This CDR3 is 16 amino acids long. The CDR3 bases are TGTGCCAGCAGTTTATCCCAGGGGGCGAACCCCTACGAGCAGTACTTC. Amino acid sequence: CASSLSQGANPYEQYF.

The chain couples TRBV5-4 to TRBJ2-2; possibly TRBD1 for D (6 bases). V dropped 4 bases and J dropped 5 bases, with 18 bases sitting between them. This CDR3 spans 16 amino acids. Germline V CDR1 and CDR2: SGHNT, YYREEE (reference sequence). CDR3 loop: CASSGGGWPGTGELFF. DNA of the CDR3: TGTGCCAGCAGCGGTGGGGGCTGGCCGGGGACCGGGGAGCTGTTTTTT.

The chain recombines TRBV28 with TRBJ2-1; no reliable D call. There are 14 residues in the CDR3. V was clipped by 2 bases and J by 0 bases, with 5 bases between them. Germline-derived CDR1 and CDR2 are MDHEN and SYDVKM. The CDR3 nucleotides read TGTGCCAGCAGTTTACCTAGCTCCTACAATGAGCAGTTCTTC. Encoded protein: CASSLPSSYNEQFF.

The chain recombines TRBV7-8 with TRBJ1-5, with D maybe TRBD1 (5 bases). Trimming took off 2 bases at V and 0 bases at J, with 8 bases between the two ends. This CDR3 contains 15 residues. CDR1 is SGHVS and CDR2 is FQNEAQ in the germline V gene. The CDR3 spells CASSLSGISNQPQHF. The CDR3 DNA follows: TGTGCCAGCAGCTTATCAGGGATTAGCAATCAGCCCCAGCATTTT.

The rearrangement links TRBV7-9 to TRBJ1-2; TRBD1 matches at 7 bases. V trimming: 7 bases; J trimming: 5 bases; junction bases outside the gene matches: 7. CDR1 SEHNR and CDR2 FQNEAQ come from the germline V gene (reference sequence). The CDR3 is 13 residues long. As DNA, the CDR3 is TGTGCCAGCACCCAAACAGGGGAATATGGCTACACCTTC. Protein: CASTQTGEYGYTF.